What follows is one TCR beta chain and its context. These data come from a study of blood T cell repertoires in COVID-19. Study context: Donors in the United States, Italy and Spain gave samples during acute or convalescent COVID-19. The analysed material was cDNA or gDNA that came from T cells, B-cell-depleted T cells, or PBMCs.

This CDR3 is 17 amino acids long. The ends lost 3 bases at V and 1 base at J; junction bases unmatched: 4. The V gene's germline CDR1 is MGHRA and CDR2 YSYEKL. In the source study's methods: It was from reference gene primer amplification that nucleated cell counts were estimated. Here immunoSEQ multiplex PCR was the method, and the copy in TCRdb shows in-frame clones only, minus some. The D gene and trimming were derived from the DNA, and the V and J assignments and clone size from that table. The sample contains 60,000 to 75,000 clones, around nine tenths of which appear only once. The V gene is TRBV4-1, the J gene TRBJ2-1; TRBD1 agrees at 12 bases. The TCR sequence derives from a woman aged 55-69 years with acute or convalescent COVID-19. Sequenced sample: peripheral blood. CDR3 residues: CASSQGQGALSYNEQFF. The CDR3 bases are TGCGCCAGCAGCCAGGGACAGGGGGCATTATCCTACAATGAGCAGTTCTTC.